The 2 T cell receptor beta chains reported below all come from one sample, sequenced in a study of type 1 regulatory T cells. In TCRdb, the reads were re-called with MiXCR into one record per CDR3 protein. In the table there are some 60,000 distinct CDR3 sequences, around 62% of which are singletons. These TCRs are of unknown antigen specificity. The sample consisted of cultured non-Tr1 T cells, either the whole culture or a sorted T cell fraction (not recorded which). The receptor source for this set is a human donor in good health.

This clonotype was counted only a few times. The chain links TRBV7-3 to TRBJ2-3, with 10 bases that match TRBD1. The CDR3 runs 17 residues. The J segment lost 1 base and the V segment lost 5 bases, leaving 9 bases of the junction unmatched. From germline, CDR1 is SGHTA and CDR2 FQGTGA. The CDR3 DNA is TGTGCCAGCAGCCCCGGGACAGGGGTTTCGGGCACAGATACGCAGTATTTT. Its translation is CASSPGTGVSGTDTQYF.

The V gene is TRBV3-1, the J gene TRBJ1-1, with D perhaps matching TRBD1 (5 bases). This CDR3 spans 16 amino acids. Germline CDR1 reads LGHDT; CDR2 reads YNNKEL (reference sequence). Trimming cost V 1 base and J 6 bases, with 18 bases left between them. The CDR3 spells CASSQGNRLGGAEAFF. CDR3 nucleotides: TGTGCCAGCAGCCAAGGGAACAGGTTGGGAGGCGCTGAAGCTTTCTTT.